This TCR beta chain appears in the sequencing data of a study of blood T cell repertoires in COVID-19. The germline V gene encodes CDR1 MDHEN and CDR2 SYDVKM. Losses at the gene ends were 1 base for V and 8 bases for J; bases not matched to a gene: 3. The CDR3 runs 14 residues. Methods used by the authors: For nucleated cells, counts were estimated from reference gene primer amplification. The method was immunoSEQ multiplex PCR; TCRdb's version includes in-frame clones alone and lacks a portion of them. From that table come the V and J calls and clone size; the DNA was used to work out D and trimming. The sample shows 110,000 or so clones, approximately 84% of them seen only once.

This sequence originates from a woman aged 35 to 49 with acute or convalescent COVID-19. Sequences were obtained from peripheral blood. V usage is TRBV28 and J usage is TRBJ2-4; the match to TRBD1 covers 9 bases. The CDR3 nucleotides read TGTGCCAGCAGTTTATCGGGACAGGGAGACATTCAGTACTTC. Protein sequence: CASSLSGQGDIQYF.